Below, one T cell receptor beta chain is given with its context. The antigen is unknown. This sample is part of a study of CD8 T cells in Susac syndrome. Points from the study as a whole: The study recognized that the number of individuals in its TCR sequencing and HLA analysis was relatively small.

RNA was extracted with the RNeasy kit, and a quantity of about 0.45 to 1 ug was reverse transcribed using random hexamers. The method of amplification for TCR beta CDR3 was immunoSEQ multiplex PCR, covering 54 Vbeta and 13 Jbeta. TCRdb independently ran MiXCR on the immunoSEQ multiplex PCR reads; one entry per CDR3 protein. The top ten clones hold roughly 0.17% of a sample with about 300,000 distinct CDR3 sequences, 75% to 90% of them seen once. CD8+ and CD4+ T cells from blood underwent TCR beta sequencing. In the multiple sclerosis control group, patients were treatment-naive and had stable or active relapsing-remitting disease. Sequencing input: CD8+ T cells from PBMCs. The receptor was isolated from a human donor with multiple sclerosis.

CDR3 protein: CASSVGGYGYTF. The CDR3 region has the DNA TGTGCCAGCAGCGTAGGCGGCTATGGCTACACCTTC. V usage is TRBV9 and J usage is TRBJ1-2; no clear D. V was shortened by 0 bases and J by 4 bases, with 4 bases between the two germline ends. Germline assignment: CDR1 SGDLS and CDR2 YYNGEE. This CDR3 is built from 12 residues. The whole variable domain, remainder taken from reference TRBV9 and TRBJ1-2, is DSGVTQTPKHLITATGQRVTLRCSPRSGDLSVYWYQQSLDQGLQFLIQYYNGEERAKGNILERFSAQQFPDLHSELNLSSLELGDSALYFCASSVGGYGYTFGSGTRLTVV.